This entry features one TCR beta chain sequence. Its specificity is unknown. From germline, CDR1 is MRHNA and CDR2 SNTAGT. The CDR3 is 14 amino acids. Trimming removed 3 bases at V and 1 base at J, with 8 bases between. This sample is part of a study of graft-versus-host responses after intestinal transplantation. Study context: Uniformly, recipients were administered anti-thymocyte globulin induction with subsequent tacrolimus and steroids for approximately three years.

Study-level points and caveats: The authors found GvH clones in recipient marrow, some appearing first in ileum or blood.

Libraries were prepared by immunoSEQ multiplex PCR; TCRdb keeps only in-frame clonotypes and omits some of them. The data hold some 96,000 clones, with 90% observed a single time. This clonotype was obtained from a human patient who received an intestinal transplant, so some T cells may come from the graft donor. The sequences come from PBMCs, collected roughly 450 days after intestinal transplant. The V gene is TRBV6-4, the J gene TRBJ2-3; D not resolved. The CDR3 spells CASSELGGTDTQYF. CDR3 nucleotide sequence: TGTGCCAGCAGTGAGCTTGGCGGCACAGATACGCAGTATTTT.